This T cell receptor beta chain emerged from a study of T cell repertoires in cytomegalovirus infection. Study-wide context: Newly reported HLA-C-restricted and thoroughly characterized HLA-B-restricted CMV epitopes were employed.

This clonotype occurred many times. Antigen specificity is unknown. TCRdb reprocessed the reads with MiXCR, giving one entry per CDR3 protein. The sample shows some 130,000 distinct CDR3 sequences, around 32% of them seen only once. CDR1 MDHEN and CDR2 SYDVKM come from the germline V gene. Trimming left V 6 bases short and J 4 bases short, with 19 bases between. The CDR3 is 15 amino acids. J is TRBJ2-7 and V is TRBV28; D is undetermined. This TCR derives from a human donor in good health (CMV status not recorded). Some clones in this sample may be carry-over from other donors' samples. This specimen was CD8+ T cells from cultured PBMCs, taken from culture after CMV antigen stimulation. CDR3 bases: TGTGCCAGCAGCTCTCCGTGGGCAGATGTTTACGAGCAGTACTTC. Translating it yields CASSSPWADVYEQYF. Filled out from reference TRBV28 and TRBJ2-7, the complete variable domain reads DVKVTQSSRYLVKRTGEKVFLECVQDMDHENMFWYRQDPGLGLRLIYFSYDVKMKEKGDIPEGYSVSREKKERFSLILESASTNQTSMYLCASSSPWADVYEQYFGPGTRLTVT.